The 17 T cell receptor beta chains reported below all come from one sample, sequenced in a study of CD4+ T cells in melanoma. Profiled with immunoSEQ multiplex PCR; TCRdb holds only in-frame clones, not every one. The sample holds 9,500 to 10,000 clones, 55% to 75% seen once. The specimen sequenced was cells from a culture (not recorded whether cultured in vitro). These receptors were collected from a human donor with melanoma.

This clone came up a few times. The chain carries TRBV13 and TRBJ2-6; the D is unclear. The CDR3 spans 13 residues. Germline values: CDR1 PRHDT, CDR2 FYEKMQ (reference sequence). Trimming removed 6 bases at V and 0 bases at J, with 3 bases between. The CDR3: CASSRSGANVLTF. CDR3 DNA sequence: TGTGCCAGCAGTCGCTCTGGGGCCAACGTCCTGACTTTC.

This clone was counted between two and nine times. V is TRBV5-1 and J is TRBJ1-6; D unresolved. V was shortened by 0 bases and J by 7 bases, with 8 bases between the two germline ends. In germline, CDR1 is SGHRS, CDR2 YFSETQ. The CDR3 sequence is 14 residues long. CDR3: CASSLDRENSPLHF. DNA of the CDR3: TGCGCCAGCAGCTTGGACAGAGAGAATTCACCCCTCCACTTT.

The chain links TRBV5-1 to TRBJ2-2; 9 bases fit TRBD2. The length of the CDR3 is 17 residues. CDR1 is SGHRS and CDR2 is YFSETQ in the germline V gene. V was clipped by 2 bases and J by 0 bases; unmatched bases: 5. For the CDR3, the DNA is TGCGCCAGCAGCTTACCCTTAGCGGGGGCGAACACCGGGGAGCTGTTTTTT. It yields the protein CASSLPLAGANTGELFF.

This clone was counted only a few times. The sample contains more than one DNA sequence encoding this CDR3. This chain uses TRBV2 with TRBJ2-7; no reliable D call. The V gene lost 4 bases and the J gene lost 0 bases, with 7 bases spanning the gap. The CDR3 sequence is 13 residues long. Germline V gives CDR1 SNHLY, CDR2 FYNNEI. The CDR3 sequence is CASSVPLSYEQYF. The CDR3 nucleotides read TGTGCCAGCAGTGTACCACTCTCCTACGAGCAGTACTTC.

The J gene is TRBJ2-5, the V gene TRBV7-2; TRBD2 is a possible D gene (5 bases). Between the trimmed V and J ends, which lost 4 bases and 5 bases, there was a span of 14 bases. Germline V gene lookup returns CDR1 SGHTA and CDR2 FQGNSA. The CDR3 has 14 residues. Here the CDR3 reads CASSSGLAFETQYF. The CDR3 DNA follows: TGTGCCAGCAGCTCTGGTCTAGCCTTTGAGACCCAGTACTTC.

V gene TRBV11-3 combines with J gene TRBJ2-5; D remains ambiguous. Trimming shortened V by 6 bases and J by 5 bases, and 16 bases separated the two germline ends. This CDR3 comprises 14 residues. CDR1 SGHNT and CDR2 YENEEA come from the germline V gene. The CDR3 DNA sequence: TGTGCCAGCAGAGGGTTAGGACGAAGGGAGACCCAGTACTTC. Translation gives CASRGLGRRETQYF.

The rearrangement links TRBV9 to TRBJ2-2, with 7 bases that match TRBD2. Germline-derived CDR1 and CDR2 are SGDLS and YYNGEE. With V trimmed by 4 bases and J by 5 bases, 8 bases remained unmatched. The CDR3 runs 15 residues. The CDR3, as DNA: TGTGCCAGCAGCCCCCGGGGGGACCCGACCGGGGAGCTGTTTTTT. This translates into CASSPRGDPTGELFF.

The chain carries TRBV9 and TRBJ2-6; D call uncertain. V dropped 3 bases and J dropped 0 bases, with 4 bases sitting between them. The CDR3 consists of 14 residues. Germline lookup yields CDR1 SGDLS and CDR2 YYNGEE. The CDR3 is CASSAVSGANVLTF. As DNA, the CDR3 is TGTGCCAGCAGCGCAGTCTCTGGGGCCAACGTCCTGACTTTC.

This clone appeared once. The V and J genes are TRBV30 and TRBJ2-6; TRBD1 agrees at 7 bases. The V segment lost 1 base and the J segment 3 bases; nucleotides outside the gene matches: 6. Per germline, CDR1 GTSNPN and CDR2 SVGIG (reference sequence). This CDR3 has 16 amino acids. The CDR3 spells CAWSEGAPYGANVLTF. CDR3 in DNA: TGTGCCTGGAGTGAGGGGGCGCCATATGGGGCCAACGTCCTGACTTTC. The full variable domain, in which reference TRBV30 and TRBJ2-6 provide the parts outside the CDR3, is SQTIHQWPATLVQPVGSPLSLECTVEGTSNPNLYWYRQAAGRGLQLLFYSVGIGQISSEVPQNLSASRPQDRQFILSSKKLLLSDSGFYLCAWSEGAPYGANVLTFGAGSRLTVL.

The chain links TRBV5-1 to TRBJ2-2; D is unclear. Trimming removed 4 bases at V and 7 bases at J, with 8 bases between. The germline gives CDR1 SGHRS, CDR2 YFSETQ. The CDR3 contains 12 residues. This chain's CDR3 is CASSPDLGELFF. CDR3 nucleotide sequence: TGCGCCAGCAGCCCCGACCTCGGGGAGCTGTTTTTT.

The gene calls are TRBV7-9 and TRBJ2-7; 7 nucleotides match TRBD1. The CDR3 is 13 amino acids. Trimming removed 6 bases from V and 3 bases from J; junction bases left unmatched: 5. Per the germline V gene, CDR1 is SEHNR and CDR2 is FQNEAQ (reference sequence). CDR3: CASRGQAGYEQYF. For the CDR3, the DNA is TGTGCCAGCAGAGGACAGGCGGGCTACGAGCAGTACTTC.

This sequence joins TRBV5-1 and TRBJ2-3; D is ambiguous. Trimming stripped 0 bases from V and 2 bases from J, with 10 bases between. The CDR3 contains 15 residues. Germline CDR1 and CDR2: SGHRS and YFSETQ. The CDR3 region is CASSLDVRNTDTQYF. The CDR3 DNA reads TGCGCCAGCAGCTTGGATGTCAGAAACACAGATACGCAGTATTTT.

The rearrangement joins TRBV6-1 to TRBJ1-1; D is undetermined. Germline V gene sequence: CDR1 MNHNS, CDR2 SASEGT. This CDR3 has 15 residues. Trimming cost V 7 bases and J 11 bases, with 26 bases left between them. The CDR3 DNA is TGTGCCAGCACCCCCCGGCTGAGAGACTATTCCAAGGCTTTCTTT. Encoded protein: CASTPRLRDYSKAFF.

The chain joins TRBV30 to TRBJ1-5; no clear D. V was trimmed by 0 bases and J by 4 bases, leaving 7 bases between them. Germline loops: CDR1 GTSNPN, CDR2 SVGIG (reference sequence). The CDR3 has 13 residues. The CDR3 sequence is CAWSVAGNQPQHF. CDR3 in DNA: TGTGCCTGGAGTGTGGCGGGGAATCAGCCCCAGCATTTT.

V gene TRBV5-4 combines with J gene TRBJ2-6, with D possibly matching TRBD2 (5 bases). The CDR3 has 15 amino acids. Germline V gene sequence: CDR1 SGHNT, CDR2 YYREEE (reference sequence). V was pared by 4 bases and J by 0 bases, with 8 bases between. The CDR3 bases are TGTGCCAGCAGCCCAGGAGGCTCTGGGGCCAACGTCCTGACTTTC. Amino acid sequence: CASSPGGSGANVLTF.

The V and J genes are TRBV6-1 and TRBJ1-2; weak D call: TRBD1 (5 bases). The V and J ends lost 5 bases and 4 bases respectively, with 14 bases between them. Germline loops: CDR1 MNHNS, CDR2 SASEGT. This CDR3 has 14 amino acids. DNA for the CDR3: TGTGCCAGCAGTCATCAGGGTCGGAGCTATGGCTACACCTTC. The encoded protein is CASSHQGRSYGYTF.

This clone is a singleton in its sample. The chain joins TRBV2 to TRBJ2-2; D unresolved. CDR3 length equals 14 residues. The germline V gene has CDR1 SNHLY and CDR2 FYNNEI. V lost 6 bases to trimming and J lost 3 bases, with 11 bases between them. CDR3 DNA sequence: TGTGCCAGCAGGCGCGCCACTCACACCGGGGAGCTGTTTTTT. This translates into CASRRATHTGELFF.